These 15 T cell receptor beta chains originate from one sample sequenced in a study of beta chain features in type 1 diabetes. Broader study findings: Within each of all four CD4+ subsets, Type 1 diabetes patients had TCRB CDR3s that were moderately but significantly shorter.

Reverse transcribing all isolated RNA meant expressed TCRB transcripts were sequenced. Only in-frame clones appear in the TCRdb table, and some are missing; sequencing was by immunoSEQ multiplex PCR. Of hundreds of thousands of clones in the sample, about an eighth were seen once. Antigens of these TCRs are unknown. The sample comprised naive CD4+ T cells from blood. These TCRs come from a man aged 18 to 29 with type 1 diabetes.

The chain carries TRBV4-1 and TRBJ1-1; D uncertain. Per germline, CDR1 MGHRA and CDR2 YSYEKL. Trimming removed 6 bases from V and 1 base from J, with 24 bases in between. CDR3 size: 18 residues. CDR3 in DNA: TGCGCCAGCAGACCGGACCCGGGTCCCAAAAAGTGGAACACTGAAGCTTTCTTT. Its translation: CASRPDPGPKKWNTEAFF.

This chain uses TRBV25-1 with TRBJ1-2, with D unclear. Trimming took off 5 bases at V and 3 bases at J, with 13 bases between the two ends. CDR3 length: 14 amino acids. CDR1 is MGHDK, CDR2 SYGVNS, per germline. CDR3 loop: CASSFTGIDYGYTF. For the CDR3, the DNA is TGTGCCAGCAGTTTTACGGGTATAGACTATGGCTACACCTTC.

This clone was picked up a small number of times. The same CDR3 is also encoded by other DNA sequences in this sample. The chain couples TRBV7-2 to TRBJ2-5, with no clear D. This CDR3 spans 12 amino acids. V gave up 1 base and J gave up 4 bases, with 4 bases separating them. Germline loops: CDR1 SGHTA, CDR2 FQGNSA. CDR3 residues: CASSLVRETQYF. DNA for the CDR3: TGTGCCAGCAGCTTAGTACGAGAGACCCAGTACTTC.

This clone has just a few counts. The V and J genes are TRBV29-1 and TRBJ1-2; weak D call: TRBD1 (5 bases). Germline assignment: CDR1 SQVTM and CDR2 ANQGSEA. V was trimmed by 6 bases and J by 6 bases, leaving 17 bases between them. The CDR3 covers 13 residues. CDR3 sequence reads: CSVGQGGNHGYTF. In nucleotides, the CDR3 is TGCAGCGTGGGCCAGGGAGGGAACCATGGCTACACCTTC.

The chain couples TRBV7-9 to TRBJ2-3; D remains ambiguous. The V gene's germline CDR1 is SEHNR and CDR2 FQNEAQ (reference sequence). Trimming shortened V by 5 bases and J by 3 bases, and 6 bases separated the two germline ends. The CDR3 length is 12 residues. The DNA for the CDR3 is TGTGCCAGCAGCCGGTGGACAGATACGCAGTATTTT. This sequence encodes CASSRWTDTQYF.

The chain links TRBV30 to TRBJ2-6; TRBD1 is a possible D gene (5 bases). The CDR3 sequence is 17 residues long. The V and J ends lost 4 bases and 2 bases respectively, with 18 bases between them. CDR1 is GTSNPN, CDR2 SVGIG, per germline (reference sequence). This CDR3 is CAWTLAGLQAGANVLTF. CDR3 in DNA: TGTGCCTGGACTCTGGCAGGGTTACAGGCTGGGGCCAACGTCCTGACTTTC.

In this sample, this clone turned up a few times. The rearrangement links TRBV19 to TRBJ2-7, with 7 bases identical to TRBD1. CDR1 and CDR2 (germline): LNHDA, SQIVND (reference sequence). This CDR3 is built from 14 residues. The junction had 8 bases not matched to a gene; V was cut back by 6 bases and J by 3 bases. Here the CDR3 reads CASSRTGRGYEQYF. The CDR3 DNA is TGTGCCAGTAGCCGGACAGGCCGTGGCTACGAGCAGTACTTC.

The J gene is TRBJ2-3, the V gene TRBV4-2, with D unresolved. Germline CDR1 LGHNA, CDR2 YNFKEQ. V was trimmed by 1 base and J by 14 bases, leaving 16 bases between them. The CDR3 loop spans 13 amino acids. The CDR3 region is CASSQGSVSRPYF. The CDR3 DNA reads as TGTGCCAGCAGCCAAGGGTCGGTGTCCCGGCCGTATTTT.

This chain joins TRBV19 and TRBJ2-1; perhaps TRBD1 as D (5 bases). The V end was cut by 6 bases, the J end by 2 bases, with 8 bases between. Germline CDR1 reads LNHDA; CDR2 reads SQIVND (reference sequence). CDR3 length: 13 residues. Here the CDR3 reads CASRKTAYNEQFF. CDR3 nucleotides: TGTGCCAGTAGGAAGACAGCCTACAATGAGCAGTTCTTC.

This clone was found a few times. This chain uses TRBV9 with TRBJ2-5; D is perhaps TRBD1 (5 bases). The CDR3 sequence is 14 residues long. Germline V gene sequence: CDR1 SGDLS, CDR2 YYNGEE. V was pared by 3 bases and J by 4 bases, with 13 bases between. The CDR3 DNA reads TGTGCCAGCAGCGAAACAGGCAGGGCAGAGACCCAGTACTTC. Residues: CASSETGRAETQYF.

This clone was recorded a few times. The chain joins TRBV10-3 to TRBJ2-2, with D possibly matching TRBD1 (5 bases). The germline gives CDR1 ENHRY, CDR2 SYGVKD. CDR3 length equals 14 residues. Trimming took 7 bases from V and 3 from J, leaving 12 bases between them. In DNA, the CDR3 is TGTGCCATCAATGGACACCCCGACACCGGGGAGCTGTTTTTT. Translating gives CAINGHPDTGELFF.

This rearrangement joins TRBV30 to TRBJ1-6; possible D gene TRBD1, 5 bases. This CDR3 region has 14 residues. Per germline, CDR1 GTSNPN and CDR2 SVGIG (reference sequence). V was pared by 1 base and J by 7 bases, with 11 bases between. CDR3 nucleotides: TGTGCCTGGAGTGCCGGTGGGGGGAATTCACCCCTCCACTTT. Translating gives CAWSAGGGNSPLHF.

This clone was observed a handful of times. V usage is TRBV28 and J usage is TRBJ1-3; D call uncertain. This CDR3 has 15 residues. V was clipped by 3 bases and J by 0 bases, with 9 bases between them. Germline CDR1 and CDR2: MDHEN and SYDVKM. The CDR3 here is CASSLPGDSGNTIYF. CDR3 in DNA: TGTGCCAGCAGTTTGCCCGGAGACTCTGGAAACACCATATATTTT.

J is TRBJ1-3 and V is TRBV23-1; D is possibly TRBD1 (6 bases). TRBV23-1 is known as an ORF, though its function is uncertain. The CDR3 extends over 15 amino acids. Trimming pared 4 bases from V and 9 bases from J, leaving 19 bases between. The CDR3 nucleotides read TGCGCCAGCAGTCTCCGGGACAAACATGAGAGCACCATATATTTT. Its protein is CASSLRDKHESTIYF.

The chain employs TRBV7-2 and TRBJ2-1, with 14 nucleotides matching TRBD2. Germline trimming cut 5 bases from V and 8 bases from J; bases unmatched to any gene: 5. There are 15 residues in the CDR3. Germline-derived CDR1 and CDR2 are SGHTA and FQGNSA. The CDR3 spells CASSRGTSGGDEQFF. The CDR3 nucleotides are TGTGCCAGCAGCCGAGGGACTAGCGGGGGCGATGAGCAGTTCTTC.